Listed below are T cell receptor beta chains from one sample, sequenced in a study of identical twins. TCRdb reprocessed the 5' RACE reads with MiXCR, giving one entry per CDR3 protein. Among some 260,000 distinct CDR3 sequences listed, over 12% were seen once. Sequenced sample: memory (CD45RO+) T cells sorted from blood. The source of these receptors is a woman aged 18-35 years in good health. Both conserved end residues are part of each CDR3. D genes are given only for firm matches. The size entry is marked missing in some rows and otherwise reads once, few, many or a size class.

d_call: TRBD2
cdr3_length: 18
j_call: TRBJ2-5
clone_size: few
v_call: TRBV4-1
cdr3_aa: CASSQESASGGLQETQYF
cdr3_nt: TGCGCCAGCAGCCAAGAATCGGCTAGCGGGGGGCTCCAAGAGACCCAGTACTTC

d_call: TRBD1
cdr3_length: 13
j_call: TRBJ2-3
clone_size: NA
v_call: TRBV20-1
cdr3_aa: CSATQGNMNTQYF
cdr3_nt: TGCAGTGCTACACAGGGGAATATGAATACGCAGTATTTT

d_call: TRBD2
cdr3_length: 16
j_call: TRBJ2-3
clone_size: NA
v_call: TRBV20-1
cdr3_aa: CSANPSGGGSSYTQYF
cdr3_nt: TGCAGTGCGAATCCTAGCGGGGGGGGGTCCTCCTATACGCAGTATTTT

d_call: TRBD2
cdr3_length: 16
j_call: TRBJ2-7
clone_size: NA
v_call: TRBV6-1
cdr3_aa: CASSTTSGASSYEQYF
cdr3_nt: TGTGCCAGCAGCACAACTAGCGGGGCGAGCTCCTACGAGCAGTACTTC

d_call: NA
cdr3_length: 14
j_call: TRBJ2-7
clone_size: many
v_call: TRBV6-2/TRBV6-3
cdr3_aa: CASTHGTYNYEQYF
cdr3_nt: TGTGCCAGCACTCACGGGACCTATAACTACGAGCAGTACTTC

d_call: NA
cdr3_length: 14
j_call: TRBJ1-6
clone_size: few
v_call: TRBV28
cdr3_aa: CASSTPDSFSPLHF
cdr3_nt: TGTGCCAGCAGTACCCCCGATTCCTTTTCACCCCTCCACTTT

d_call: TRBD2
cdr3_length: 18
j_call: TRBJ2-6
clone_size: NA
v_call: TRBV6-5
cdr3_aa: CASRYREGESSGANVLTF
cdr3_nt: TGTGCCAGCAGATATCGGGAGGGGGAGTCCTCTGGGGCCAACGTCCTGACTTTC

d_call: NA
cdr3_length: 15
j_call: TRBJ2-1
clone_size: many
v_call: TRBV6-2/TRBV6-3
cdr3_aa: CASIRAGSSNNEQFF
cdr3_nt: TGTGCCAGCATCAGAGCAGGGAGTTCCAACAATGAGCAGTTCTTC

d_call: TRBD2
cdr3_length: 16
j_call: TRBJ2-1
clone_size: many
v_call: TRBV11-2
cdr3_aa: CASSRIGLAVGNEQFF
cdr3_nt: TGTGCCAGCAGTCGTATTGGACTAGCGGTTGGGAATGAGCAGTTCTTC

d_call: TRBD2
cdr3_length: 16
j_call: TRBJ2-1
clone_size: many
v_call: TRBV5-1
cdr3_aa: CASSGYSGRPYNEQFF
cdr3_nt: TGCGCCAGCAGCGGGTATAGCGGGAGGCCCTACAATGAGCAGTTCTTC

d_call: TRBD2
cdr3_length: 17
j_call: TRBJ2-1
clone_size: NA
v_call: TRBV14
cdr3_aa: CASSEIAGGPVNNEQFF
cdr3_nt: TGTGCCAGCAGCGAGATAGCGGGAGGGCCAGTAAACAATGAGCAGTTCTTC

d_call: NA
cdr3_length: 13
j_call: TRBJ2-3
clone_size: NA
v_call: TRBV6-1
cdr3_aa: CASSRSQGDTQYF
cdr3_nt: TGTGCCAGCAGTCGCTCACAGGGAGATACGCAGTATTTT

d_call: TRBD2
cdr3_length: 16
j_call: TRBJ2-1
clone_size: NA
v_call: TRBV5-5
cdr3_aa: CASSLGSGSDTIHQFF
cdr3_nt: TGTGCCAGCAGCTTGGGGAGCGGGAGTGATACCATTCATCAGTTCTTC

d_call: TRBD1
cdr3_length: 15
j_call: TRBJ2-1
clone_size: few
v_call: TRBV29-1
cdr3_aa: CSASRAGGSYNEQFF
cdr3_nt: TGCAGTGCTTCGCGGGCAGGGGGCAGTTACAATGAGCAGTTCTTC

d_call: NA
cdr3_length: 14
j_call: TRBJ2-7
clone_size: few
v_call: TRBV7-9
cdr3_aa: CASSSGTEFPEQYF
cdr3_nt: TGTGCCAGCAGCTCGGGAACAGAATTCCCCGAGCAGTACTTC

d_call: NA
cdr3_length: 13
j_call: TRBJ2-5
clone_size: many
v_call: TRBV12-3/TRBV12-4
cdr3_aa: CASSSRAQETQYF
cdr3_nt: TGTGCCAGCAGTTCCAGGGCCCAAGAGACCCAGTACTTC

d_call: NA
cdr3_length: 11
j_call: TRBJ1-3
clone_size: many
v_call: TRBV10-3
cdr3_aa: CAIGSGNTIYF
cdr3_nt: TGTGCCATCGGTTCAGGAAACACCATATATTTT

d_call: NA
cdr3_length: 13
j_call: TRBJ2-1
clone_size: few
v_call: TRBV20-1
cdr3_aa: CSARDRLVNEQFF
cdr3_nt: TGCAGTGCTAGAGATAGATTAGTCAATGAGCAGTTCTTC

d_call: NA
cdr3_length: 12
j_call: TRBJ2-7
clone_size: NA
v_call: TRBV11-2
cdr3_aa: CASSLEVGEQYF
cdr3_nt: TGTGCCAGCAGCTTAGAGGTCGGCGAGCAGTACTTC

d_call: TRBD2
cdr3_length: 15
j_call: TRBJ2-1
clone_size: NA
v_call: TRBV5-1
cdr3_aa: CASSFSSGGDNEQFF
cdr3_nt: TGCGCCAGCAGCTTTTCTAGCGGGGGGGATAATGAGCAGTTCTTC

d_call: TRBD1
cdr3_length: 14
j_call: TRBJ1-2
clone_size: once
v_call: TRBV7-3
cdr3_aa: CASSSGQDWGGYTF
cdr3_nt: TGTGCCAGCAGCTCGGGACAGGACTGGGGGGGCTACACCTTC

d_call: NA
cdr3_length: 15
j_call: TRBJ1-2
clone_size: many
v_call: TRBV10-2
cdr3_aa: CASRGGESANYGYTF
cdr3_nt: TGCGCCAGCCGGGGAGGGGAATCAGCTAACTATGGCTACACCTTC

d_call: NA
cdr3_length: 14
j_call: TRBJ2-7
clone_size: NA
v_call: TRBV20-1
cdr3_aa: CSARVLTGVNEQYF
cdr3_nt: TGCAGTGCTAGAGTCTTAACGGGAGTTAACGAGCAGTACTTC

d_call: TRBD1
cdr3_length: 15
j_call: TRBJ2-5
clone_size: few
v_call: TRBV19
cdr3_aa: CASAETGGAWETQYF
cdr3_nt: TGTGCCAGTGCCGAGACAGGGGGCGCTTGGGAGACCCAGTACTTC

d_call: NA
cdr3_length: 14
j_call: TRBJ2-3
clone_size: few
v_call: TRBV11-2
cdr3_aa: CASSLTGPPDTQYF
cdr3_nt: TGTGCCAGCAGCCTCACAGGGCCCCCAGATACGCAGTATTTT

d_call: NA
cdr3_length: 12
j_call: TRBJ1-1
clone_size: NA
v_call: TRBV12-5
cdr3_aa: CASGLTYTEAFF
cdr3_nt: TGTGCTAGTGGTTTAACGTACACTGAAGCTTTCTTT

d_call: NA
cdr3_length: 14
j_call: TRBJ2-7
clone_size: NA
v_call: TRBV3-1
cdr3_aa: CASETLSSGTGQYF
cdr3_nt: TGTGCCAGCGAGACACTATCTTCAGGAACCGGGCAGTACTTC

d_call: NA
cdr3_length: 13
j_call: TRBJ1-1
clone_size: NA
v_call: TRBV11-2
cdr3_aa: CASGVIRDTEAFF
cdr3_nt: TGTGCCAGCGGCGTGATTAGGGACACTGAAGCTTTCTTT

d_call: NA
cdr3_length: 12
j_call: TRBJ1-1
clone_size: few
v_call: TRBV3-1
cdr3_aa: CASSQNMRNAFF
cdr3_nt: TGTGCCAGCAGCCAGAATATGAGGAATGCTTTCTTT

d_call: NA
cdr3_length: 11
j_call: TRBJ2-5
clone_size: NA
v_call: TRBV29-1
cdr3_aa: CSVVKGETQYF
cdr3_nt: TGCAGCGTTGTCAAGGGTGAGACCCAGTACTTC

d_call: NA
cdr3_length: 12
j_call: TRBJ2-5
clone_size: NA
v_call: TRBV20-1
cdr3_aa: CSARSALGGQYF
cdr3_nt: TGCAGTGCTAGATCGGCGCTCGGTGGCCAGTACTTC

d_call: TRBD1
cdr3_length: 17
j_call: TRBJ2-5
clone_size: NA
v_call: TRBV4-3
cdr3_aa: CASSLGQGANWVETQYF
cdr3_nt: TGCGCCAGCAGCCTGGGACAGGGGGCCAACTGGGTAGAGACCCAGTACTTC

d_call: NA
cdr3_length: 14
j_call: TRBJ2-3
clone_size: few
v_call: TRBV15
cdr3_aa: CATSRGGASDTQYF
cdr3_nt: TGTGCCACCAGCAGAGGGGGGGCCTCGGATACGCAGTATTTT

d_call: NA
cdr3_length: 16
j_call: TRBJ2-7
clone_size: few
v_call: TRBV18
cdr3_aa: CASSPSVTGTIYEQYF
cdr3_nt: TGTGCCAGCTCACCAAGTGTTACCGGGACAATCTACGAGCAGTACTTC

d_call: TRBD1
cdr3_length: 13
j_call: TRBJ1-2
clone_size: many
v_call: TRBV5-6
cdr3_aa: CASSLRQGDGYTF
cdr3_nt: TGTGCCAGCAGCTTGAGACAGGGGGACGGCTACACCTTC

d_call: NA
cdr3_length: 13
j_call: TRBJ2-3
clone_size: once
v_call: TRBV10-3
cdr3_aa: CAISEIGGDTQYF
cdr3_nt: TGTGCCATCAGTGAAATTGGTGGGGATACGCAGTATTTT

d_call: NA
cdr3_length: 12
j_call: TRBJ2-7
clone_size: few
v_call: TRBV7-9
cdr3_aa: CASSFNHYEQYF
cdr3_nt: TGTGCCAGCAGCTTTAATCACTACGAGCAGTACTTC

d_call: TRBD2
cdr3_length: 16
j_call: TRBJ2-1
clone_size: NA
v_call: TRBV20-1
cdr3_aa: CSAIFVAGRGGHEQFF
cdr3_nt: TGCAGTGCTATCTTCGTTGCGGGGCGGGGGGGCCATGAGCAGTTCTTC

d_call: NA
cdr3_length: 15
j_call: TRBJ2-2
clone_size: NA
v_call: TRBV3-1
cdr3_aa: CASSQATLNTGELFF
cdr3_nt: TGTGCCAGCAGCCAAGCAACATTGAACACCGGGGAGCTGTTTTTT